This T cell receptor (beta chain) comes out of a study of blood T cells in healthy people across ages. The individuals who served as donors were healthy Caucasians living in Russia, aged roughly 6 to 90. Study conclusions and caveats: A strong correlation was seen between TCR beta diversity and naive T cell percentage.

On this clonotype: What it binds is unknown.

Next came a second PCR, run for about 7 to 12 cycles, which used a sample-barcoded 5' primer along with a J-beta primer mix. TCRdb itself ran the 5' RACE reads through MiXCR, one entry per CDR3 protein. This table holds 1.8 million or so distinct CDR3 sequences, about two fifths found once. Specimen: blood. The sequence came from a human donor in good health.

The CDR3 is CASSQGMGIYEQYF. CDR3 bases: TGTGCCAGCAGCCAAGGAATGGGAATCTACGAGCAGTACTTC. The chain recombines TRBV3-1 with TRBJ2-7; no clear D gene. This CDR3 is built from 14 residues. Looked up from germline, CDR1 is LGHDT and CDR2 is YNNKEL (reference sequence). Deletions cut 1 base from V and 3 bases from J, with 10 bases between.